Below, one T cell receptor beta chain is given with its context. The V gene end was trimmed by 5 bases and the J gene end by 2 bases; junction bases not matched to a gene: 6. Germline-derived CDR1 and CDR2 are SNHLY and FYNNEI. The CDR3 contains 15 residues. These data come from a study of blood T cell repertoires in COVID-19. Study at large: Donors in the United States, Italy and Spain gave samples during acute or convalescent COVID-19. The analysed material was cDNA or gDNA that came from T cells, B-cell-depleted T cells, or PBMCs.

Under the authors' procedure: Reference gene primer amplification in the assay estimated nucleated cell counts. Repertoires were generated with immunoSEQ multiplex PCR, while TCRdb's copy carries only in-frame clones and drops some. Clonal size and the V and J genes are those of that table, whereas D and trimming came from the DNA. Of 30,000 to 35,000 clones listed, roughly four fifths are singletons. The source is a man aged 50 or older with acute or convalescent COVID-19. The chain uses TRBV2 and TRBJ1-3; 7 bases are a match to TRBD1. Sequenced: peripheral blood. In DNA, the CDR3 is TGTGCCAGCAGTCCCACAGGGGATGCTGGAAACACCATATATTTT. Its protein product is CASSPTGDAGNTIYF.